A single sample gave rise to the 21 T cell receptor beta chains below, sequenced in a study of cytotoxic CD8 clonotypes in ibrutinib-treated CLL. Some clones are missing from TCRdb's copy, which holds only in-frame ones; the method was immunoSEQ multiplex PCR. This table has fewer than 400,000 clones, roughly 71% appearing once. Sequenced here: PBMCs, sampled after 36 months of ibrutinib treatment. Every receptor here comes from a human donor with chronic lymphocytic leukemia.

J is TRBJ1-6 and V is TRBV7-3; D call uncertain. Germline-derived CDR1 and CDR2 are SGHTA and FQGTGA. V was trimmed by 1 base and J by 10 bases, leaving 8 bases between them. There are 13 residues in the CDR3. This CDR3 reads CASSLMSVSPLHF. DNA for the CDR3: TGTGCCAGCAGCTTAATGTCAGTCTCACCCCTCCACTTT.

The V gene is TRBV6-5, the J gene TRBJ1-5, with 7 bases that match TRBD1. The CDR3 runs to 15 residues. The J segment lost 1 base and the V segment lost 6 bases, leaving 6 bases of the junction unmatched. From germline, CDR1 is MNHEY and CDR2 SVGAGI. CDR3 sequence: CASRRQGGSNQPQHF. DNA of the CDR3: TGTGCCAGCAGACGACAGGGAGGGAGCAATCAGCCCCAGCATTTT.

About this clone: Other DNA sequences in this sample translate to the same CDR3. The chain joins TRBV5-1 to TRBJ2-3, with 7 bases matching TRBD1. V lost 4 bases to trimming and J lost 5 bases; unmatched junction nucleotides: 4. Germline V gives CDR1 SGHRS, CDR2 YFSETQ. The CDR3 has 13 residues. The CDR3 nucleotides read TGCGCCAGCAGCCCAGCAGGGGGAGATACGCAGTATTTT. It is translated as CASSPAGGDTQYF.

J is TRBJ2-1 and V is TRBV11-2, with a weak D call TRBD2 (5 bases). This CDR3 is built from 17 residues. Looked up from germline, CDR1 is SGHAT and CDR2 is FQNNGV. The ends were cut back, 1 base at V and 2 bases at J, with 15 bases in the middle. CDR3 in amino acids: CASSLARGSSPYNEQFF. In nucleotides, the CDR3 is TGTGCCAGCAGCTTAGCCCGCGGGTCTTCCCCCTACAATGAGCAGTTCTTC.

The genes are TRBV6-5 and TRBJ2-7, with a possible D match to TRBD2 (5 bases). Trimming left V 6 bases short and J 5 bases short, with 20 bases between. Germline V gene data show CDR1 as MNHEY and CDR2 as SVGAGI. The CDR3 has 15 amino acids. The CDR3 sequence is CASRTLHAGSDEQYF. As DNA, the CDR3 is TGTGCCAGCAGGACCTTGCACGCGGGTTCCGACGAGCAGTACTTC.

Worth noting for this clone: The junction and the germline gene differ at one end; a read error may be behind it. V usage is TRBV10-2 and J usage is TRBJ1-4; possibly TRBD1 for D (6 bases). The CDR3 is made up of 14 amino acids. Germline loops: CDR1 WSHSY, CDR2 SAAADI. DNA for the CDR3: TGCGCCAGCAGCCCAGACAGGACTAACGAAAAACTGTTTTTT. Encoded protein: CASSPDRTNEKLFF.

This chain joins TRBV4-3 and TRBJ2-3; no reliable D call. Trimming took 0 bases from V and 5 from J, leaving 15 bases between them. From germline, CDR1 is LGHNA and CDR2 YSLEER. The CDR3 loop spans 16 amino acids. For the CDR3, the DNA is TGCGCCAGCAGCCAAGATCGGCGGCCCGTCGGAGATACGCAGTATTTT. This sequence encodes CASSQDRRPVGDTQYF.

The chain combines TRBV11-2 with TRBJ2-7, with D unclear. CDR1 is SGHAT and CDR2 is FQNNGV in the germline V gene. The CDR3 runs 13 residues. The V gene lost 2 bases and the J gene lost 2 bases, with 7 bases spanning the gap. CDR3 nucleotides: TGTGCCAGCAGCTTAAGACAAACCTACGAGCAGTACTTC. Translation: CASSLRQTYEQYF.

The CDR3 DNA reads TGTGCCAGCAGCTCCAGGGACTCCGGTGGGTACGAGCAGTACTTC. Translated: CASSSRDSGGYEQYF. This chain connects TRBV13 to TRBJ2-7; TRBD2 is a possible D gene (6 bases). This CDR3 is built from 15 residues. The V end was cut by 4 bases, the J end by 4 bases, with 17 bases between. Per the germline V gene, CDR1 is PRHDT and CDR2 is FYEKMQ (reference sequence).

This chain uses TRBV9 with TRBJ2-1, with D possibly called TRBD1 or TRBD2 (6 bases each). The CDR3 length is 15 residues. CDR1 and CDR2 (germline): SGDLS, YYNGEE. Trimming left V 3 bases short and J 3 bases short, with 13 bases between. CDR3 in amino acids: CASSARGPHYNEQFF. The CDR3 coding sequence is TGTGCCAGCAGCGCACGGGGGCCCCACTACAATGAGCAGTTCTTC.

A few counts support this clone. DNA of the CDR3: TGTGCCAGCTCACCACGGACAGATCAGCCCCAGCATTTT. Its protein product is CASSPRTDQPQHF. This chain connects TRBV18 to TRBJ1-5, with D tentatively TRBD1 (6 bases). Per germline, CDR1 KGHSH and CDR2 LQKENI. This CDR3 region has 13 residues. The V end was cut by 1 base, the J end by 5 bases, with 6 bases between.

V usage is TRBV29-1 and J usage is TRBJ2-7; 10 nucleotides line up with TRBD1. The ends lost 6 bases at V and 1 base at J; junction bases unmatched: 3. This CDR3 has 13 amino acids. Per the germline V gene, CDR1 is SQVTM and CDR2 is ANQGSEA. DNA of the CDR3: TGCAGCGTCCGACAGGGGGCTTCCTACGAGCAGTACTTC. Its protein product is CSVRQGASYEQYF.

CDR3 sequence: CASSYPGAGELFF. The CDR3 nucleotides are TGTGCCAGCAGTTACCCGGGAGCCGGGGAGCTGTTTTTT. The J gene is TRBJ2-2, the V gene TRBV6-5; D possibly corresponds to TRBD2 (6 bases). CDR1 is MNHEY, CDR2 SVGAGI, per germline. V lost 2 bases, J lost 6 bases, and 7 bases lay in between. The CDR3 length is 13 residues.

CDR3 bases: TGTGCCAGCAGTTACGGAGGCCTCCATTCGGAGCAGTTCTTC. This codes for CASSYGGLHSEQFF. The gene calls are TRBV6-5 and TRBJ2-1, with D maybe TRBD2 (5 bases). Germline V gene lookup returns CDR1 MNHEY and CDR2 SVGAGI. The CDR3 extends over 14 amino acids. Trimming took off 2 bases at V and 10 bases at J, with 15 bases between the two ends.

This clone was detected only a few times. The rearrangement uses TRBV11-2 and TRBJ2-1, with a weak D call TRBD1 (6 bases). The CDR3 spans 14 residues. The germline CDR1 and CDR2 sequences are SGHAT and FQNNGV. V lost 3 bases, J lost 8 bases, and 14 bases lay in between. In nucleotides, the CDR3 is TGTGCCAGCAGCTTGAACAGGGTGGGTCATGAGCAGTTCTTC. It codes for CASSLNRVGHEQFF.

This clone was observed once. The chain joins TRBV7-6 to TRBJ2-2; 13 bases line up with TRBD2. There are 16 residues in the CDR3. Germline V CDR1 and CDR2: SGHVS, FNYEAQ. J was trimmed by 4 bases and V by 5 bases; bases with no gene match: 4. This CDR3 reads CASSPTSGRATGELFF. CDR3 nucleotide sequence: TGTGCCAGCAGCCCAACTAGCGGGAGGGCCACCGGGGAGCTGTTTTTT.

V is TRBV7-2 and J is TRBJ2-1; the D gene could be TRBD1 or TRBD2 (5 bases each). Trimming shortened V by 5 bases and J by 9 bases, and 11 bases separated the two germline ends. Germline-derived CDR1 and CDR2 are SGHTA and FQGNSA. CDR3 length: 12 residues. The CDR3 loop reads CASSRHGGEQFF. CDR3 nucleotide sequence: TGTGCCAGCAGCAGACATGGGGGTGAGCAGTTCTTC.

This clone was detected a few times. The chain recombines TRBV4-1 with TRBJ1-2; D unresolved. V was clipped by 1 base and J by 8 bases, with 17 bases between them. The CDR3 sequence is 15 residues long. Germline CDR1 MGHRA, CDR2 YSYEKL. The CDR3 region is CASSQVVDRSSGYTF. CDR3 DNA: TGCGCCAGCAGCCAAGTGGTGGATCGCTCGTCCGGCTACACCTTC.

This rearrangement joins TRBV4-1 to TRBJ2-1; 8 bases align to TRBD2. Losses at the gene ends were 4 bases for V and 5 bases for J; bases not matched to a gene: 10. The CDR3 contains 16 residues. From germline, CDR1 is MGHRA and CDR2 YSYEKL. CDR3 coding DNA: TGCGCCAGCAGCCGTCTAACTAGCGGTTACCACAATGAGCAGTTCTTC. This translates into CASSRLTSGYHNEQFF.

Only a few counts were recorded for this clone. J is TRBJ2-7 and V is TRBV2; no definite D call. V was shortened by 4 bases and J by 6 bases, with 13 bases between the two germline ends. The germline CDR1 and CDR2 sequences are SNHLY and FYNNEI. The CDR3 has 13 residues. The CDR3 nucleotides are TGTGCCAGCAGTGGTGAAGGTTGGTCCGAGCAGTACTTC. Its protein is CASSGEGWSEQYF.

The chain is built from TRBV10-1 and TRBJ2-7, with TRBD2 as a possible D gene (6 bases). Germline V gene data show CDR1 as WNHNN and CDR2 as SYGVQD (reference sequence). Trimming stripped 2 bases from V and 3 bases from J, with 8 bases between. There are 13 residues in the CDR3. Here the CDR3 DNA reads TGCGCCAGCAGTGAGGGGGGACTCTACGAGCAGTACTTC. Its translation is CASSEGGLYEQYF.